These T cell receptor beta chains were read from a single sample in a study of Ad26.COV2.S vaccination and SARS-CoV-2 variants. Assay: immunoSEQ multiplex PCR; the TCRdb copy retains only in-frame clones and omits some. The profile covers 410,000 or so clones, with about 90% appearing a single time and about 1.7% taken by the ten largest. Here the sequenced sample was peripheral blood, taken in a trial of Ad26.COV2.S vaccine versus placebo. The receptors originated from a person between 18 and 60 years old who received the Ad26.COV2.S COVID-19 vaccine or a placebo. CDR3s include the opening cysteine and the closing phenylalanine or tryptophan. The D gene is left open where the match is weak. Rows may omit the clone size; those that give it use once, few, many or a size class.

TRBV19	-	TRBJ2-3	-	TGTGCCTCAGCGCAGGGGACTACGTATACGCAGTATTTT	CASAQGTTYTQYF
TRBV19	-	TRBJ1-2	-	TGTGCCAGTAGTATAGTTGCCGACAGAAACTATGGCTACACCTTC	CASSIVADRNYGYTF
TRBV7-6	-	TRBJ2-4	-	TGTGCCAGCAGCTCAGATGCCAGGGGGGACATTCAGTACTTC	CASSSDARGDIQYF
TRBV27	-	TRBJ2-2	-	TGTGCCAGCAGATGGACTTCCAACCTGTTCAACACCGGGGAGCTGTTTTTT	CASRWTSNLFNTGELFF
TRBV27	-	TRBJ1-2	TRBD1	TGTGCCAGCAGTTTAACCTTTAAAGCGGGACAGGGGGCGTTGGGCTACACCTTC	CASSLTFKAGQGALGYTF
TRBV7-9	-	TRBJ1-5	-	TGTGCCAGCAGTGGCAGCAATCAGCCCCAGCATTTT	CASSGSNQPQHF
TRBV7-8	few	TRBJ1-1	-	TGTGCCAGCAGCTTAGCGATCCAGAATCAGAACACTGAAGCTTTCTTT	CASSLAIQNQNTEAFF
TRBV19	once	TRBJ1-1	-	TGTGCCAGTAGTTCAGGACAAACGAACACTGAAGCTTTCTTT	CASSSGQTNTEAFF
TRBV6-5	-	TRBJ2-5	-	TGTGCCAGCAGTTACGGGGGCAGGGGTTACGAGACCCAGTACTTC	CASSYGGRGYETQYF
TRBV9	-	TRBJ2-1	-	TGTGCCAGCAGCGTCTCGCAGGGCTCCTACAATGAGCAGTTCTTC	CASSVSQGSYNEQFF
TRBV5-1	-	TRBJ1-2	TRBD1	TGCGCCAGCAGCTTGACAGGGGCCTATGGCTACACCTTC	CASSLTGAYGYTF
TRBV30	-	TRBJ1-4	-	TGTGCCTGCTGGGAGGGACTGGAGAATGAAAAACTGTTTTTT	CACWEGLENEKLFF
TRBV7-2	-	TRBJ2-5	-	TGTGCCAGCAGCTTAGCGGGGAGGAAAGAGACCCAGTACTTC	CASSLAGRKETQYF
TRBV10-2	-	TRBJ2-1	-	TGCGCCAGCAGTGTCCGAAGGGGGGGTCAATACAATGAGCAGTTCTTC	CASSVRRGGQYNEQFF
TRBV12-3/TRBV12-4	-	TRBJ2-7	-	TGTGCCAGCGCCATTGGGTACGAGCAGTACTTC	CASAIGYEQYF
TRBV7-8	-	TRBJ2-3	-	TGTGCCAGCAGCCGAGGAGGGGGCACAGATACGCAGTATTTT	CASSRGGGTDTQYF
TRBV11-2	-	TRBJ2-7	-	TGTGCCAGCAGCTTAGATCCCGGGGGGCACTACGAGCAGTACTTC	CASSLDPGGHYEQYF
TRBV6-5	-	TRBJ2-6	-	TGTGCCAGCAGTTTATGGACTGGGGCCAACGTCCTGACTTTC	CASSLWTGANVLTF
TRBV6-2/TRBV6-3	-	TRBJ1-1	TRBD1	TGTGCCAGCAGTTACGAACGGACAGGGGGGGCAGCTTTCTTT	CASSYERTGGAAFF
TRBV7-2	-	TRBJ1-5	TRBD1	TGTGCCAGCAGCTTAGGAGGGGGCGGTTTTCAGCCCCAGCATTTT	CASSLGGGGFQPQHF
TRBV6-2/TRBV6-3	-	TRBJ2-2	-	TGTGCCAGCAGTTACTCGGACGGGGAGCTGTTTTTT	CASSYSDGELFF
TRBV5-1	-	TRBJ2-1	-	TGCGCCAGCAGCTTGGGAAGCGTAAGCCGCGATGAGCAGTTCTTC	CASSLGSVSRDEQFF
TRBV6-2/TRBV6-3	-	TRBJ2-7	TRBD2	TGTGCCAGCAGTTACCGAATGGGACTAGCGGGCTACGAGCAGTACTTC	CASSYRMGLAGYEQYF
TRBV5-4	-	TRBJ2-1	TRBD1	TGTGCCAGCAGCTTGATGGGGACAGGGACGAATGAGCAGTTCTTC	CASSLMGTGTNEQFF
TRBV3-1/TRBV3-2	-	TRBJ1-2	TRBD1	TGTGCCAGCAGCCAAGATTACAGGGGGCATAGCGATGGCTACACCTTC	CASSQDYRGHSDGYTF
TRBV5-1	-	TRBJ2-7	-	TGCGCCAGCAGCCCCGAGGGTAACTACGAGCAGTACTTC	CASSPEGNYEQYF
TRBV6-2/TRBV6-3	-	TRBJ2-2	-	TGTGCCAGCAGTTACGGGGGCACCGGGGAGCTGTTTTTT	CASSYGGTGELFF
TRBV19	-	TRBJ1-1	TRBD1	TGTGCCAGTGAACAGGGGAGGAACACTGAAGCTTTCTTT	CASEQGRNTEAFF
TRBV27	-	TRBJ1-5	-	TGTGCCAGCAGTTCGACAGTTAGCAATCAGCCCCAGCATTTT	CASSSTVSNQPQHF
TRBV12-3/TRBV12-4	-	TRBJ1-4	-	TGTGCCAGCAGGCGACAGGCGCAGAAACTGTTTTTT	CASRRQAQKLFF
TRBV5-4	-	TRBJ2-2	-	TGTGCCAGCAGCTTGGGCCTGAACACCGGGGAGCTGTTTTTT	CASSLGLNTGELFF
TRBV15	-	TRBJ2-3	-	TGTGCCACCAGCAGAGGAAGTGGGGACACAAGCACAGATACGCAGTATTTT	CATSRGSGDTSTDTQYF
TRBV7-9	once	TRBJ1-2	TRBD1	TGTGCCAGCAGCCAGACGACAGGGGCCTTCTATGGCTACACCTTC	CASSQTTGAFYGYTF
TRBV30	-	TRBJ1-5	-	TGTGCCTGGAGTGTATCGGGGGGAGGAGGGTCCAGGTGGCCCCAGCATTTT	CAWSVSGGGGSRWPQHF
TRBV11-2	-	TRBJ2-2	-	TGTGCCGAGAGTGGTACGGGGGGCCTGGTTACCGGGGAGCTGTTTTTT	CAESGTGGLVTGELFF
TRBV4-2	-	TRBJ1-2	-	TGTGCCAGCAGCCAAGATCTTACGCACAGGACCTATGGCTACACCTTC	CASSQDLTHRTYGYTF
TRBV5-4	-	TRBJ2-7	TRBD2	TGTGCCAGCAGCTCCCGGACTAGCGGGGGGGCCAGAGACGAGCAGTACTTC	CASSSRTSGGARDEQYF
TRBV9	-	TRBJ1-1	-	TGTGCCAGCAGCGTAGACCTCCCGGGGCTGGAAGCTGAAGCTTTCTTT	CASSVDLPGLEAEAFF
TRBV9	few	TRBJ2-2	TRBD1	TGTGCCAGCAGCACCCCACCCTCGACAGGGCGTAACACCGGGGAGCTGTTTTTT	CASSTPPSTGRNTGELFF
TRBV9	-	TRBJ2-6	TRBD1	TGTGCCAGCCGAAGGTCAGGGGGCGCCTCATACGGGGCCAACGTCCTGACTTTC	CASRRSGGASYGANVLTF
TRBV7-2	-	TRBJ1-6	-	TGTGCCAGCAGGAAAGGGGGGCTTAATTCACCCCTCCACTTT	CASRKGGLNSPLHF
TRBV6-2/TRBV6-3	-	TRBJ2-7	TRBD1	TGTGCCAGCAGTCCCACCGGGACAGGGTACGAGCAGTACTTC	CASSPTGTGYEQYF
TRBV7-2	-	TRBJ2-3	TRBD2	TGTGCCAGCAGCTTAGCGTCGGGAGGAAGTGTCCAGTATTTT	CASSLASGGSVQYF
TRBV3-1/TRBV3-2	once	TRBJ2-5	TRBD2	TGTGCCAGCAGCGGCGGGGGACGGTACCAAGAGACCCAGTACTTC	CASSGGGRYQETQYF
TRBV30	-	TRBJ2-3	TRBD2	TGTGCCTGGTTCACGGGGGGGTGGGCAGATACGCAGTATTTT	CAWFTGGWADTQYF
TRBV5-6	-	TRBJ2-7	-	TGTGCCAGCAGCTTTCCCGAGAGGTACTACGAGCAGTACTTC	CASSFPERYYEQYF
TRBV6-5	once	TRBJ2-7	-	TGTGCCAGCAGACAGTGGGGAGAGAGCGACGAGCAGTACTTC	CASRQWGESDEQYF
TRBV6-2/TRBV6-3	-	TRBJ2-5	-	TGTGCCAGCAGGTACAGGGTGTATTCAAGGTGGGAGACCCAGTACTTC	CASRYRVYSRWETQYF
TRBV5-6	-	TRBJ1-1	-	TGTGCCAGCAGCTTGGCCGTCGGGGGGCCAACTGAAGCTTTCTTT	CASSLAVGGPTEAFF
TRBV28	-	TRBJ1-5	TRBD1	TGTGCCAGCAGTTCCCCATATGACAGGGTTCATCAGCCCCAGCATTTT	CASSSPYDRVHQPQHF
TRBV7-2	once	TRBJ2-1	TRBD2	TGTGCCAGCCGCAACAGCGGGGGGGCCTTCAATGAGCAGTTCTTC	CASRNSGGAFNEQFF
TRBV30	-	TRBJ2-7	-	TGTGCCTGGAGTGTGGAGAGCTACGAGCAGTACTTC	CAWSVESYEQYF
TRBV7-9	once	TRBJ2-2	-	TGTGCCAGCAGTATTGTTAAGGGACGGACCTGGGACACCGGGGAGCTGTTTTTT	CASSIVKGRTWDTGELFF
TRBV28	-	TRBJ1-6	-	TGTGCCAGCAGTCCGGACACTTATATTTCACCCCTCCACTTT	CASSPDTYISPLHF
TRBV6-5	-	TRBJ2-7	-	TGTGCCAGCAGTTACTCCCACGGGACACCTTCCTACGAGCAGTACTTC	CASSYSHGTPSYEQYF
TRBV5-1	-	TRBJ1-1	TRBD1	TGCGCCAGCAGCTCCTACGGGACAGATAAAGCTTTCTTT	CASSSYGTDKAFF
TRBV7-9	-	TRBJ1-3	-	TGTGCCAGCAGCTTCTCTGGAAACACCATATATTTT	CASSFSGNTIYF
TRBV5-5	-	TRBJ1-1	TRBD1	TGTGCCAGCAGCTTTACAGGGGGTTTTAACACTGAAGCTTTCTTT	CASSFTGGFNTEAFF